The sample holds a few counts of the clone carrying this T cell receptor beta chain. Its target is unknown. The ends were cut back, 7 bases at V and 7 bases at J, with 11 bases in the middle. Germline-derived CDR1 and CDR2 are SGHDT and YYEEEE. The CDR3 has 11 residues. The sample originates from a study of early stage breast cancer tumors. General observations from the study: Tumors had about 2.4-fold higher T cell density and higher clonality than adjacent normal breast tissue.

Data came from immunoSEQ multiplex PCR; TCRdb stores just in-frame clones and leaves some out. The sample includes 9,000 or so clones, 66% of them seen just once. The receptor comes from a person aged 45-60 years with breast cancer. The V gene is TRBV5-6, the J gene TRBJ2-5; no firm D call. Sequencing used breast tumor tissue. The CDR3: CASGNVGTQYF. Here the CDR3 DNA reads TGTGCCAGCGGGAATGTGGGGACCCAGTACTTC. The variable domain in full, with the rest retrieved from reference TRBV5-6 and TRBJ2-5, is DAGVTQSPTHLIKTRGQQVTLRCSPKSGHDTVSWYQQALGQGPQFIFQYYEEEERQRGNFPDRFSGHQFPNYSSELNVNALLLGDSALYLCASGNVGTQYFGPGTRLLVL.